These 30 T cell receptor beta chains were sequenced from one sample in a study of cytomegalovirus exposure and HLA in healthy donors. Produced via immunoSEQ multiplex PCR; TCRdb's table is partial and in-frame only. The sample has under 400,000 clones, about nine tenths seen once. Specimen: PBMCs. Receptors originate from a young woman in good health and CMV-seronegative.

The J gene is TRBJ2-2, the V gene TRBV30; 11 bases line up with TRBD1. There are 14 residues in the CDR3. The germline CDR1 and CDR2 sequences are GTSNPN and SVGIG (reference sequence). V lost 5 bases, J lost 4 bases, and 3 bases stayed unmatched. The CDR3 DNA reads TGTGCCTGGGGGACAGGGGGGTTCACCGGGGAGCTGTTTTTT. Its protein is CAWGTGGFTGELFF.

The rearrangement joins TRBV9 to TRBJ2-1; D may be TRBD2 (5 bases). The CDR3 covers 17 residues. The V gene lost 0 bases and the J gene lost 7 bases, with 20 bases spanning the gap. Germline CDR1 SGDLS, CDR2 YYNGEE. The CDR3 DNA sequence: TGTGCCAGCAGCGTAGTTGTGGGATCCTTATCGGGGAATGAGCAGTTCTTC. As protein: CASSVVVGSLSGNEQFF.

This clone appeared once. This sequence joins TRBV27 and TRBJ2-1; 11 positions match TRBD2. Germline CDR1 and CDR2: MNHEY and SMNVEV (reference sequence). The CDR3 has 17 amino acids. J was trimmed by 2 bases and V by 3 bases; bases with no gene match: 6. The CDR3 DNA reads TGTGCCAGCAGTTTTCGGGGACTAGCGGAAGCCTACAATGAGCAGTTCTTC. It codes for CASSFRGLAEAYNEQFF.

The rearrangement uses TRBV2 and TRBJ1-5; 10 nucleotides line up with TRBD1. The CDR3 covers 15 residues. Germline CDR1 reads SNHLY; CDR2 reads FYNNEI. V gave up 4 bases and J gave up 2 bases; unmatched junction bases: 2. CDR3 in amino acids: CASSGQGAGNQPQHF. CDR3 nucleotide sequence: TGTGCCAGCAGTGGACAGGGGGCGGGCAATCAGCCCCAGCATTTT.

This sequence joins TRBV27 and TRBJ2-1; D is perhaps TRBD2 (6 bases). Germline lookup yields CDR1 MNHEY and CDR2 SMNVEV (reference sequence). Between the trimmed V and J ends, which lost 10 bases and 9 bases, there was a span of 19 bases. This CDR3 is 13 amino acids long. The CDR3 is CATQVLAVSEQFF. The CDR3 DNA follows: TGTGCCACCCAAGTATTAGCGGTTAGTGAGCAGTTCTTC.

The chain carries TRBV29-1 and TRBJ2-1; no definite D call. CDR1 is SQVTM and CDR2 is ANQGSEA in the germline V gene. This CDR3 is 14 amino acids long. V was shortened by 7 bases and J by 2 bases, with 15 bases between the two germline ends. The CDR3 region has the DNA TGCAGCGCCCTCTACAGTAGACCCTACAATGAGCAGTTCTTC. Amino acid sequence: CSALYSRPYNEQFF.

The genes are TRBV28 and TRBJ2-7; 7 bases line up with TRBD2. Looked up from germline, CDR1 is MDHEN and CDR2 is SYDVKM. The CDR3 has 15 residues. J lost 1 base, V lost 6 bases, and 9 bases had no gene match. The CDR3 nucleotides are TGTGCCAGCAGGCAGGGCGCTAGCGGATCCTACGAGCAGTACTTC. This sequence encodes CASRQGASGSYEQYF.

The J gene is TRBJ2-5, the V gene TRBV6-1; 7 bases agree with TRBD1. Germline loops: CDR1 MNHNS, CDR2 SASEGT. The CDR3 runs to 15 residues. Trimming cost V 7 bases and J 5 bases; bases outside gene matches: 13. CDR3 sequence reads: CASMRGQASGETQYF. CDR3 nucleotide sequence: TGTGCCAGCATGAGGGGGCAGGCCTCCGGGGAGACCCAGTACTTC.

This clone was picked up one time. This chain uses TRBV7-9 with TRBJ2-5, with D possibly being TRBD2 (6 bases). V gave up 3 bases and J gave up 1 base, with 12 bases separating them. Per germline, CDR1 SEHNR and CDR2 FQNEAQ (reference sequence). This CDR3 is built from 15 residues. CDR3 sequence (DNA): TGTGCCAGCAGCTTGCTCGGGGAGGCCCAAGAGACCCAGTACTTC. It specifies CASSLLGEAQETQYF.

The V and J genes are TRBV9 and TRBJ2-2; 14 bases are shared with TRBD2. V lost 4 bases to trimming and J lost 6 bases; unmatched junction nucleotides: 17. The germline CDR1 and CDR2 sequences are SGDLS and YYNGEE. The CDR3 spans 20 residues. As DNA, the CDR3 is TGTGCCAGCAGCCATCCCGGGACTAGCGGGGGCTCCGGGGCGGCCGGGGAGCTGTTTTTT. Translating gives CASSHPGTSGGSGAAGELFF.

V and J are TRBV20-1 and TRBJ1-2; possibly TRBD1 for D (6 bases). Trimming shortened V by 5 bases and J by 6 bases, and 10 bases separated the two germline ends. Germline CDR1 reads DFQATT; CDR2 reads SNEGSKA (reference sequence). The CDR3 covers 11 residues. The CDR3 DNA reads TGCAGTGCTCCATACAGGGATGGCTACACCTTC. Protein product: CSAPYRDGYTF.

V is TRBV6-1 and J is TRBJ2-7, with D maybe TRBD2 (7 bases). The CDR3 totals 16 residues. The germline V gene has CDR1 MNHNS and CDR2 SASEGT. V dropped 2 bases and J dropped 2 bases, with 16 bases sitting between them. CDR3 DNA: TGTGCCAGCAGTGAAATATTCGGGGGGCTAACCTACGAGCAGTACTTC. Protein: CASSEIFGGLTYEQYF.

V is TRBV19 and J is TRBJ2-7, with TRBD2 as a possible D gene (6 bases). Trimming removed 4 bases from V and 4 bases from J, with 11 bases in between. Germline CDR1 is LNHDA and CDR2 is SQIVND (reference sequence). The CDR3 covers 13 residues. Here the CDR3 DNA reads TGTGCCAGTAGTAGCGGGGAGGTATACGAGCAGTACTTC. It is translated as CASSSGEVYEQYF.

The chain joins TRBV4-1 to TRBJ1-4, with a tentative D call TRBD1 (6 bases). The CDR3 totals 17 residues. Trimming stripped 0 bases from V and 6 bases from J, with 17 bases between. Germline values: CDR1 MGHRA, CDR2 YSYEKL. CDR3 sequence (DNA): TGCGCCAGCAGCCAAGAACCCCTTGCGGGGGCGGATGAAAAACTGTTTTTT. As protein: CASSQEPLAGADEKLFF.

The CDR3 bases are TGTGCCTGGAGTGGGGGAGAAGTGAGCTATGGCTACACCTTC. This sequence encodes CAWSGGEVSYGYTF. The chain is built from TRBV30 and TRBJ1-2; no clear D. V shed 1 base and J shed 4 bases, with 13 bases lying between them. Germline lookup yields CDR1 GTSNPN and CDR2 SVGIG (reference sequence). This CDR3 is 14 amino acids long.

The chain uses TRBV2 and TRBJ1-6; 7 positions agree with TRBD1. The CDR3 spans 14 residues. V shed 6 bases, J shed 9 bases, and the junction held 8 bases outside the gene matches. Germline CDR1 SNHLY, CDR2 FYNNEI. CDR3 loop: CASRTSTGSSPLHF. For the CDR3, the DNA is TGTGCCAGCAGGACTTCGACAGGGAGTTCACCCCTCCACTTT.

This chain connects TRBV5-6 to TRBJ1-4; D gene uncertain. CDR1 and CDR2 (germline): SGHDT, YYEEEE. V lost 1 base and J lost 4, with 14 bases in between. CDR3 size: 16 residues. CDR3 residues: CASSLSTAALNEKLFF. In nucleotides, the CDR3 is TGTGCCAGCAGCTTGTCAACAGCCGCTCTTAATGAAAAACTGTTTTTT.

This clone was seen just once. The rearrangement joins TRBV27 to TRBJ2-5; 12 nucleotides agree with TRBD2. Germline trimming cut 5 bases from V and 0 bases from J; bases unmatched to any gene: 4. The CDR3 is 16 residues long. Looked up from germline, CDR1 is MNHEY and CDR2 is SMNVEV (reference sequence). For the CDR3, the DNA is TGTGCCAGCAGTCGCCGGACTAGCGGGAACCAAGAGACCCAGTACTTC. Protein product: CASSRRTSGNQETQYF.

CDR3 amino acids: CASSPMTGTGTTYEQYF. In DNA, the CDR3 is TGTGCCAGCAGCCCAATGACCGGGACAGGGACCACCTACGAGCAGTACTTC. This sequence joins TRBV7-9 and TRBJ2-7, with TRBD1 matching 9 bases. Trimming cost V 5 bases and J 2 bases; bases outside gene matches: 13. CDR1 and CDR2 (germline): SEHNR, FQNEAQ (reference sequence). The CDR3 covers 17 residues. Based on the CDR3 plus reference TRBV7-9 and TRBJ2-7, the full variable domain is DTGVSQNPRHKITKRGQNVTFRCDPISEHNRLYWYRQTLGQGPEFLTYFQNEAQLEKSRLLSDRFSAERPKGSFSTLEIQRTEQGDSAMYLCASSPMTGTGTTYEQYFGPGTRLTVT.

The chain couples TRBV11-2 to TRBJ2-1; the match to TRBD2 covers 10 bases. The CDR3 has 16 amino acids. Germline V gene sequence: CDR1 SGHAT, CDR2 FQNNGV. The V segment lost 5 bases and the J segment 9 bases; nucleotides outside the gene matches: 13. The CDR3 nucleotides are TGTGCCAGCAGCCCTAACAGGCTAGCGGGAGCCCTTGAGCAGTTCTTC. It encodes CASSPNRLAGALEQFF. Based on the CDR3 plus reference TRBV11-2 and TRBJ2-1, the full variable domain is EAGVAQSPRYKIIEKRQSVAFWCNPISGHATLYWYQQILGQGPKLLIQFQNNGVVDDSQLPKDRFSAERLKGVDSTLKIQPAKLEDSAVYLCASSPNRLAGALEQFFGPGTRLTVL.

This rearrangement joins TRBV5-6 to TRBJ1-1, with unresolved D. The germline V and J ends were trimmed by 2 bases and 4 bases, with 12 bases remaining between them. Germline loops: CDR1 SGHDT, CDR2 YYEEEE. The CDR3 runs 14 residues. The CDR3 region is CASSLSMALTEAFF. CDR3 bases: TGTGCCAGCAGCTTATCAATGGCTCTCACTGAAGCTTTCTTT. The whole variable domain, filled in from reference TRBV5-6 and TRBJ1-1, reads DAGVTQSPTHLIKTRGQQVTLRCSPKSGHDTVSWYQQALGQGPQFIFQYYEEEERQRGNFPDRFSGHQFPNYSSELNVNALLLGDSALYLCASSLSMALTEAFFGQGTRLTVV.

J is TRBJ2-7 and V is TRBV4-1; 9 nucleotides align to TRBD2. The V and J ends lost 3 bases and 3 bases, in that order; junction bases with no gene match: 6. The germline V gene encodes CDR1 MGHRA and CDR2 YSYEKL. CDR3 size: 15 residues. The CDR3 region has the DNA TGCGCCAGCAGCCATAGGACTAGCGAGATCTACGAGCAGTACTTC. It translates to CASSHRTSEIYEQYF.

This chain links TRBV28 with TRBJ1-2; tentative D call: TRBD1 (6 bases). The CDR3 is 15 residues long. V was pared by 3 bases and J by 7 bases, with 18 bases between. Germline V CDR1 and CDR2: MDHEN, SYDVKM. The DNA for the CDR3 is TGTGCCAGCAGTTTGGGTTACAGGGACGGACGTGGCTACACCTTC. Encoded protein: CASSLGYRDGRGYTF.

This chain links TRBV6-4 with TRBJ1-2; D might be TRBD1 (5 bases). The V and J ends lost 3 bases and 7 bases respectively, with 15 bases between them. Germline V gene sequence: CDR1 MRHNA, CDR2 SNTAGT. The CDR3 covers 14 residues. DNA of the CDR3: TGTGCCAGCAGTGAGTTTGGGGCCACGGGTGGCTACACCTTC. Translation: CASSEFGATGGYTF.

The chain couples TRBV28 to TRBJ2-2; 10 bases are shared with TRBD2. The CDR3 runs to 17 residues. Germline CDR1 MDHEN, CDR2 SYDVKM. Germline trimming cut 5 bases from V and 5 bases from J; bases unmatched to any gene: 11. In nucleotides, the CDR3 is TGTGCCAGCAGTACATTGAGCGGGAGGGCCGATACCGGGGAGCTGTTTTTT. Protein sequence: CASSTLSGRADTGELFF.

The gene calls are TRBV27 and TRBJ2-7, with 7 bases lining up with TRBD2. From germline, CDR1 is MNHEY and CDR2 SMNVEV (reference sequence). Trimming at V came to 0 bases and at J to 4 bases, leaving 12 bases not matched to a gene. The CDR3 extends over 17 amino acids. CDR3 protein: CASSLSPGGAGKYEQYF. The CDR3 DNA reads TGTGCCAGCAGTTTATCCCCGGGGGGTGCGGGGAAATACGAGCAGTACTTC.

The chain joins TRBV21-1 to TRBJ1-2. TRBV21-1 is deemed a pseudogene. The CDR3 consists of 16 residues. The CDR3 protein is CASSVGTEGLNYGYTF. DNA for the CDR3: TGTGCCAGCAGCGTCGGGACGGAGGGGCTTAACTATGGCTACACCTTC.

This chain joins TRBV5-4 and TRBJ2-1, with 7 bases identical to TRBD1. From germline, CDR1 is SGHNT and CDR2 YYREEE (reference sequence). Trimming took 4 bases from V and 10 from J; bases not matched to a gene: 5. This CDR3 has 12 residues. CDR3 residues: CASSRTTGEQFF. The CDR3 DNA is TGTGCCAGCAGCAGAACGACAGGGGAGCAGTTCTTC.

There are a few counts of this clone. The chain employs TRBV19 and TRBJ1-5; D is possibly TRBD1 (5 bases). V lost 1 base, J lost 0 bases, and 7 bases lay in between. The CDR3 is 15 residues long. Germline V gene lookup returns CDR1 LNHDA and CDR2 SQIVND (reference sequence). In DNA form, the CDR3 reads TGTGCCAGTAGTATAGGACAGAATAGCAATCAGCCCCAGCATTTT. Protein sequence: CASSIGQNSNQPQHF.

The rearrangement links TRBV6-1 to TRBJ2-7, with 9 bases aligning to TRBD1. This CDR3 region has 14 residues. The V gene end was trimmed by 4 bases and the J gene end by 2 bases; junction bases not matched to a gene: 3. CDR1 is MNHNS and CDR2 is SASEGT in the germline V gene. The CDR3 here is CASSAGTGTYEQYF. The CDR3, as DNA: TGTGCCAGCAGTGCGGGGACAGGGACCTACGAGCAGTACTTC.